This T cell receptor beta chain stems from a study of shared clonotypes between healthy human individuals. The overall study: Per-donor plates numbered three CD4 naive, three CD4 memory, two CD8 naive and one CD8 memory. The study's findings and limits: When naive CD4 clonotypes were compared across several donors, 4% to 5.5% were shared. Unshared clonotypes carried lower generation probabilities than those common to all four donors.

It was CD45RO-negative cells, positively selected for CCR7, that made up naive CD8 cells, with terminally differentiated effector memory CD45RA+ cells excluded. Concerning this clone: What it binds is unknown.

Per the germline V gene, CDR1 is SEHNR and CDR2 is FQNEAQ (reference sequence). Losses at the gene ends were 4 bases for V and 8 bases for J; bases not matched to a gene: 14. The CDR3 totals 16 residues. An approximately 210 ng quantity of DNA, some 30,000 T cell genomes, went into the sorted-subset replicate PCRs. TCRdb's table, derived via immunoSEQ multiplex PCR, lists solely in-frame clones and lacks some. The sample consists of some 2,000,000 clones, roughly 94% of them appearing once. The chain has TRBV7-9 and TRBJ2-1, with TRBD1 matching over 7 bases. The sequenced sample was naive CD8+ T cells sorted from blood. This TCR was recovered from a man between 18 and 29 years old in good health. The CDR3 sequence: CASSSHDRDILDEQFF. DNA of the CDR3: TGTGCCAGCAGCTCCCATGACAGGGATATCCTCGATGAGCAGTTCTTC.